This section outlines one T cell receptor beta chain sequence together with its context. This sample was taken from a study of blood T cells in healthy people across ages. Germline assignment: CDR1 LGHDT and CDR2 YNNKEL (reference sequence). The germline V and J ends were trimmed by 4 bases and 5 bases, with 11 bases remaining between them. The CDR3 sequence is 13 residues long. With a J-beta primer mix and a sample-barcoded 5' primer, a second PCR ran 7 to 11 cycles. The template-switch adaptor was a 5' adaptor with 12 random nucleotides. It tagged each cDNA molecule. Per-sample output comprised a minimum of 2.5 million paired-end reads containing CDR3. MiXCR was run by TCRdb on the 5' RACE reads, yielding one entry per CDR3 protein. This sample has 1.5 million or so distinct CDR3 sequences; approximately 42% occur once, and the top ten carry less than 5%.

The sequence was obtained from a woman under 30 in good health. Sequencing was carried out using blood. The chain employs TRBV3-1 and TRBJ2-5; no reliable D call. CDR3 residues: CASSREGRETQYF. Written as DNA, the CDR3 is TGTGCCAGCAGCCGCGAAGGGCGGGAGACCCAGTACTTC.